This T cell receptor beta chain was sequenced for a study of blood T cell repertoires in COVID-19 (dated by TCRdb to about 2020). Turning to the overall study: The collaborator samples originated in the United States, Italy and Spain and spanned the acute and convalescent phases of COVID-19. The samples were drawn from two sources: the first 160 participants of the ongoing ImmuneRACE study, and 950 to 1,500 subjects contributed by 6 global collaborators. Sample metadata almost always included a de-identified subject ID, COVID-19 status, age in years and sex. The repertoires were made available in a free public database intended to serve as a resource for research on the immune response to SARS-CoV-2. Subjects who had been exposed to COVID-19, were actively infected with it, or had recovered from it provided the deeply sampled blood TCRbeta repertoires that made up the dataset. HLA class I and class II types, where available, came from metadata supplied by the sample provider rather than from assay-based typing. The prospective study material was composed of cDNA or gDNA derived from T cells, B-cell-depleted T cells, or PBMCs. Overall study results and their limits: How much clinical and demographic metadata was included differed by source and by participant, and the metadata was provided uncurated.

Collaborating institutions collected whole blood in K2EDTA tubes following their own protocols. For TCRbeta analysis, collaborator samples were shipped as frozen whole blood, as isolated PBMCs, or as DNA extracted from either sample type. A word on this clone: This receptor's antigen is unknown. It has no much larger one-base neighbor in the sample; base qualities were not kept.

The immunoSEQ Assay, a bias-controlled multiplex PCR, was used to amplify TCRbeta CDR3 regions from genomic DNA. Turning to the authors' computational methods: The number of nucleated cells in each sample was estimated from the amplification of reference gene primers within the assay. To quantify the absolute abundance of each unique TCRbeta CDR3 rearrangement, sequence reads were collapsed and filtered. For each sample, productive Simpson clonality was calculated by taking the square root of Simpson's diversity index across productive rearrangements. TCRdb took this table from immuneACCESS and kept in-frame rearrangements with V and J called. Such tables lack part of the clones; where checked against another copy, unresolved V genes explain under half of the gap, and the rest is unexplained. V, J and clone size derive from that table, while D and trimming were established from the DNA sequence. The sample records 50,000 to 55,000 clones, 89% of which are singletons. Nearly 5% of the sample is held by the ten biggest clonotypes.

From the cysteine through the phenylalanine, the CDR3 covers 12 amino acids. Kept here is only the CDR3 DNA, which spans 36 bases and is read in frame from base 1. CDR1 and CDR2 were assigned from the germline V gene as SQVTM and ANQGSEA. Germline trimming amounts to 5 bases on V and 6 bases on J, with 7 as the count of junction bases outside the gene matches. The sequencing input was peripheral blood. This receptor was taken from a man aged 55 to 69 with active COVID-19. This chain joins TRBV29-1 to TRBJ2-7, with 7 junctional bases fitting TRBD1. The nucleotide sequence reads as follows: TGCAGCGTTCGGACAGGCCGCGGCGAGCAGTACTTC. This sequence encodes CSVRTGRGEQYF.